This T cell receptor beta chain was found in a study of PD-1 blockade in classical Hodgkin lymphoma. TCRdb's table, derived via immunoSEQ multiplex PCR, lists solely in-frame clones and lacks some. The sample has about 46,000 clones, over 70% seen once; the top ten hold approximately 10%. Looked up from germline, CDR1 is KGHSH and CDR2 is LQKENI. The CDR3 contains 13 residues. Trimming cost V 1 base and J 3 bases, with 6 bases left between them. All trial patients relapsed after autologous stem cell transplantation. This clone was seen a single time. This chain uses TRBV18 with TRBJ2-5, with unresolved D. The sample was peripheral blood mononuclear cells (PBMCs), taken at baseline. The source of this sequence is a human donor with classical Hodgkin lymphoma. The CDR3 sequence is CASSPQGKETQYF. DNA of the CDR3: TGTGCCAGCTCACCACAAGGGAAAGAGACCCAGTACTTC.